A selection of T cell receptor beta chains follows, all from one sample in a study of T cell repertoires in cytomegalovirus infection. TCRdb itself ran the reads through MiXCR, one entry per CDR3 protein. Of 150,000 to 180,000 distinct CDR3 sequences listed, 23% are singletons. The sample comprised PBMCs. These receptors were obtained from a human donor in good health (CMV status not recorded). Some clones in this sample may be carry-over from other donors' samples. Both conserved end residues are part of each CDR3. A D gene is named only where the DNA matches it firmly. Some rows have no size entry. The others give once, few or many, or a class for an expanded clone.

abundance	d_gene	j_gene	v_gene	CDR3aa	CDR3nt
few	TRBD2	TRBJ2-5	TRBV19	CASSSDEGLAGETQYF	TGTGCCAGTAGTTCGGACGAAGGACTAGCTGGAGAGACCCAGTACTTC
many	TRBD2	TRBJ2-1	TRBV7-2	CASSILAGGPNEQFF	TGTGCCAGCAGCATACTAGCGGGAGGGCCGAATGAGCAGTTCTTC
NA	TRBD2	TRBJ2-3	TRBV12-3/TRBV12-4	CASSWSGGGTDTQYF	TGTGCCAGCAGCTGGAGCGGGGGGGGCACAGATACGCAGTATTTT
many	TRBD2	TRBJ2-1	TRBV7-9	CASSPRRREIESNEQFF	TGTGCCAGCAGCCCAAGGAGGCGGGAGATCGAGTCCAATGAGCAGTTCTTC
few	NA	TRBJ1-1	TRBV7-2	CASSSTHRETEAFF	TGTGCCAGCAGCTCAACTCACAGGGAGACTGAAGCTTTCTTT
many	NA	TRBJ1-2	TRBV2	CASSTGGYGYTF	TGTGCCAGCAGTACAGGAGGTTATGGCTACACCTTC
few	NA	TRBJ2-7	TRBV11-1	CASSLGGTTYEQYF	TGTGCCAGCAGCTTAGGAGGGACCACCTACGAGCAGTACTTC
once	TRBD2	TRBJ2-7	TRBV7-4	CASSLGGRNHEQYF	TGTGCCAGCAGCTTAGGCGGGAGGAACCACGAGCAGTACTTC
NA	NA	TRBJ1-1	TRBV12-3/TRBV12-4	CATQGHMNTEAFF	TGTGCTACGCAGGGTCACATGAACACTGAAGCTTTCTTT
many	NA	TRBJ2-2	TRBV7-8	CASSTQGYGELFF	TGTGCCAGCAGCACACAGGGATACGGGGAGCTGTTTTTT
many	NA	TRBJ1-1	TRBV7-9	CASSLKQGTNTEAFF	TGTGCCAGCAGCTTAAAACAGGGAACCAACACTGAAGCTTTCTTT
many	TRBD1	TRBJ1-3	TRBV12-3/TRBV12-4	CASSPLLTGTSGNTIYF	TGTGCCAGCAGTCCCCTCCTGACAGGGACCTCTGGAAACACCATATATTTT
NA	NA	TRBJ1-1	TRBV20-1	CSARGRVGAFF	TGCAGTGCTAGGGGGAGGGTGGGAGCTTTCTTT
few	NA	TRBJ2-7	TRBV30	CAWDYRDSAGKEQYF	TGTGCCTGGGATTACCGGGACAGCGCGGGGAAAGAGCAGTACTTC
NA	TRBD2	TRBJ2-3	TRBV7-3	CASSFSLAGGTDTQYF	TGTGCCAGCAGCTTCTCCTTAGCGGGGGGCACAGATACGCAGTATTTT
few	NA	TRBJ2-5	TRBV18	CASSPYTETQYF	TGTGCCAGCTCACCCTACACGGAGACCCAGTACTTC
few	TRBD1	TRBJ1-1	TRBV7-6	CASSFERQGMRTEAFF	TGTGCCAGCAGCTTCGAGAGACAGGGTATGAGGACTGAAGCTTTCTTT
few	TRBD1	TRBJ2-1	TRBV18	CASSPAKGAAEQFF	TGTGCCAGCTCACCTGCTAAGGGGGCCGCTGAGCAGTTCTTC
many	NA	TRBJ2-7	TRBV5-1	CASSLQGTEQYF	TGCGCCAGCAGCTTGCAGGGGACCGAGCAGTACTTC
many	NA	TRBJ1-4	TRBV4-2	CASSQDLQGEKLFF	TGTGCCAGCAGCCAAGATTTGCAGGGCGAAAAACTGTTTTTT
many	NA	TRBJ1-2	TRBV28	CASMAENYGYTF	TGTGCCAGCATGGCCGAGAACTATGGCTACACCTTC
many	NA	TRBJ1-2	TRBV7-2	CASSLAGRYGYTF	TGTGCCAGCAGCTTAGCAGGCCGCTATGGCTACACCTTC
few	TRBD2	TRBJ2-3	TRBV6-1	CASSERLAGADTQYF	TGTGCCAGCAGTGAACGACTAGCGGGAGCAGATACGCAGTATTTT
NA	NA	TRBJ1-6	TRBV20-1	CSARYGDHSPLHF	TGCAGTGCTAGATACGGGGACCATTCACCCCTCCACTTT
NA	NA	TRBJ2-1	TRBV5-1	CASSSSHSYNEQFF	TGCGCCAGCAGCTCTTCCCACTCCTACAATGAGCAGTTCTTC
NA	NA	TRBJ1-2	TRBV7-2	CASSLRRGGDYGYTF	TGTGCCAGCAGCTTAAGGCGGGGAGGGGACTATGGCTACACCTTC
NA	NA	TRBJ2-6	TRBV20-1	CSARDSMDGNSGANVLTF	TGCAGTGCTAGAGATTCGATGGACGGAAACTCTGGGGCCAACGTCCTGACTTTC
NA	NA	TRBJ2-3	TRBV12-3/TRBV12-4	CASSYRDSVLPTDTQYF	TGTGCCAGCAGCTACCGGGACTCCGTTCTCCCCACAGATACGCAGTATTTT
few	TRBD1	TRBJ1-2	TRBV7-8	CASSHKQGVGYTF	TGTGCCAGCAGTCACAAACAGGGGGTCGGCTACACCTTC
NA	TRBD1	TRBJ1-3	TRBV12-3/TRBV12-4	CASSLQGGRNTIYF	TGTGCCAGCAGTTTACAGGGGGGTAGAAACACCATATATTTT
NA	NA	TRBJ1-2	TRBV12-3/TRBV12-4	CASSLDYYGYTF	TGTGCCAGCAGTCTCGACTACTATGGCTACACCTTC
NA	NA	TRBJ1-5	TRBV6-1	CASSRLGEKGNQPQHF	TGTGCCAGCAGTCGTCTGGGGGAGAAGGGCAATCAGCCCCAGCATTTT
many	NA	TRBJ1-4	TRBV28	CASSLGHGNEKLFF	TGTGCCAGCAGTTTGGGACATGGTAATGAAAAACTGTTTTTT
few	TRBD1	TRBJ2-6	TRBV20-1	CSASSGTGVNSGANVLTF	TGCAGTGCTAGTAGCGGGACAGGGGTTAACTCTGGGGCCAACGTCCTGACTTTC
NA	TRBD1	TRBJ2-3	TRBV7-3	CASSLEGAGTDTQYF	TGTGCCAGCAGCTTAGAGGGGGCCGGTACAGATACGCAGTATTTT
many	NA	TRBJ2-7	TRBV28	CASSLRHVYEQYF	TGTGCCAGCAGTTTACGACACGTCTACGAGCAGTACTTC
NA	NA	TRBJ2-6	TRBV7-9	CATKSTGFGANVLTF	TGTGCCACAAAGTCCACAGGGTTTGGGGCCAACGTCCTGACTTTC
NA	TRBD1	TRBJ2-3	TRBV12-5	CASGGQGAGFQPQYF	TGTGCTAGTGGTGGACAGGGGGCGGGTTTTCAGCCCCAGTATTTT
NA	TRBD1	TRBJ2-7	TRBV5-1	CASSDRETYEQYF	TGCGCCAGTTCCGACAGGGAGACCTACGAGCAGTACTTC
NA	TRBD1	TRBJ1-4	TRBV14	CASSQVLDRVNEKLFF	TGTGCCAGCAGCCAAGTTTTGGACAGGGTGAATGAAAAACTGTTTTTT
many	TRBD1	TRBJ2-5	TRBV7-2	CASRFGQGRQETQYF	TGTGCCAGCAGGTTTGGACAGGGGCGCCAAGAGACCCAGTACTTC
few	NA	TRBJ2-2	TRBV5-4	CASRAQGPNTGELFF	TGTGCCAGCAGAGCTCAGGGTCCAAACACCGGGGAGCTGTTTTTT
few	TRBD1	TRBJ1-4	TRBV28	CASRGGTGPGEKLFF	TGTGCCAGCAGGGGGGGGACAGGGCCGGGGGAAAAACTGTTTTTT
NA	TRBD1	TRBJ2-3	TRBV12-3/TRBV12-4	CASSRPGQGGDTQYF	TGTGCCAGCAGTCGACCGGGACAGGGAGGAGATACGCAGTATTTT
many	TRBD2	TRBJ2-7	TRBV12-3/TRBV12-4	CASSFGSSGSYEQYF	TGTGCCAGCAGTTTCGGGTCTAGCGGGAGTTACGAGCAGTACTTC
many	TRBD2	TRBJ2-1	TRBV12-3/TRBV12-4	CASSLEGSGIEQFF	TGTGCCAGCAGTTTAGAGGGTAGCGGGATTGAGCAGTTCTTC
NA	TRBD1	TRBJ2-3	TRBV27	CASSLDRGRDTQYF	TGTGCCAGCAGTCTGGACAGGGGAAGAGATACGCAGTATTTT
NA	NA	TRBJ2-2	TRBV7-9	CASSLANPGELFF	TGTGCCAGCAGCTTAGCTAATCCCGGGGAGCTGTTTTTT
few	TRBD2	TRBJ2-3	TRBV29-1	CSGMPGGPDTQYF	TGCAGCGGTATGCCGGGGGGGCCAGATACGCAGTATTTT
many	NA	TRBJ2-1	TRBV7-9	CAAGSAGMGNEQFF	TGTGCCGCGGGCAGCGCGGGGATGGGCAATGAGCAGTTCTTC